The clone carrying this TCR beta chain has a single count. The sample is drawn from a study of glioma-infiltrating T cells after dendritic cell vaccination. About the research overall: Autologous tumor lysate-pulsed dendritic cell vaccination was given between the early 2000s and the early 2010s. At biweekly intervals, patients got three intradermal dendritic cell vaccine injections.

Time point meaning: after dendritic cell vaccination, including at tumor progression/relapse. None of the glioblastoma patients had an isocitrate dehydrogenase mutation. Germline CDR1 is SGHNT and CDR2 is YYREEE (reference sequence). The CDR3 length is 15 residues. Trimming at V came to 4 bases and at J to 3 bases, leaving 7 bases not matched to a gene. The PCR used 60 V beta and 13 J beta primers. This table comes from immunoSEQ multiplex PCR, and its TCRdb copy is limited to in-frame clones, with some not included. The data contain about 64,000 clones, roughly 86% of them seen just once; the ten biggest clones take up 11%.

The TCR comes from a human donor with glioblastoma. This material consisted of blood, taken after dendritic cell vaccination. The chain carries TRBV5-4 and TRBJ2-1; the match to TRBD1 covers 7 bases. DNA for the CDR3: TGTGCCAGCAGCCTTACAGGGGACCACTACAATGAGCAGTTCTTC. Its protein is CASSLTGDHYNEQFF.